This paragraph covers one T cell receptor (beta chain) sequence. Clinical history as reported by participants underpinned cohort assignment. The assay was immunoSEQ multiplex PCR, and TCRdb's table has in-frame clones only and misses some. The top ten clones hold 2% to 2.5% of a sample with some 380,000 clones, approximately 86% of them seen once. The data belong to a study of blood T cell repertoires in COVID-19. The V gene's germline CDR1 is MNHEY and CDR2 SVGAGI. The V end lost 0 bases, the J end lost 3 bases, and 6 bases lay between the germline ends. This CDR3 comprises 14 residues. This receptor was identified in a woman aged 40 to 50 with acute COVID-19. The chain uses TRBV6-5 and TRBJ1-5; no clear D. The sample was PBMCs or T cells enriched from blood (not recorded which). In DNA form, the CDR3 reads TGTGCCAGCAGTTACTCGCAGGACAATCAGCCCCAGCATTTT. This codes for CASSYSQDNQPQHF.